The 22 T cell receptor beta chains below all came from one sample that was sequenced in a study of CD8+ T cells in alopecia areata. TCR sequencing used cDNA made by reverse transcription of extracted RNA. Sequencing used immunoSEQ multiplex PCR; TCRdb keeps in-frame clones, though not all of them. This sample has 100,000 to 130,000 clones, with approximately 59% found just once. Sequencing was carried out using CD8+ T cells sorted from blood. The source of these receptors is a human donor in good health.

This CDR3 reads CAIPRVTEAFF. CDR3 sequence (DNA): TGTGCCATTCCCAGGGTCACTGAAGCTTTCTTT. The V gene is TRBV2, the J gene TRBJ1-1; possibly TRBD1 for D (5 bases). Trimming shortened V by 10 bases and J by 4 bases, and 10 bases separated the two germline ends. Germline CDR1 and CDR2: SNHLY and FYNNEI. This CDR3 region has 11 residues.

In nucleotides, the CDR3 is TGTGCCAGCAGCTACATAGCGGGGGGGCCGGACGAGCAGTACTTC. Translated, it gives CASSYIAGGPDEQYF. V is TRBV7-8 and J is TRBJ2-7, with 11 bases fitting TRBD2. Per germline, CDR1 SGHVS and CDR2 FQNEAQ. CDR3 length: 15 amino acids. The trim removed 4 bases at V and 5 bases at J, leaving 7 bases unmatched.

V gene TRBV30 combines with J gene TRBJ2-5, with a tentative D call TRBD1 (6 bases). Germline V gene lookup returns CDR1 GTSNPN and CDR2 SVGIG (reference sequence). V dropped 2 bases and J dropped 5 bases, with 15 bases sitting between them. The CDR3 is made up of 14 amino acids. CDR3: CAWSPTGNLETQYF. The CDR3 DNA reads as TGTGCCTGGAGTCCCACAGGGAATCTGGAGACCCAGTACTTC.

The chain is built from TRBV5-1 and TRBJ2-7, with 7 bases aligning to TRBD2. V gave up 0 bases and J gave up 0 bases; unmatched junction bases: 3. The V gene's germline CDR1 is SGHRS and CDR2 YFSETQ. The CDR3 has 15 amino acids. This CDR3 reads CASSLAQRGSYEQYF. CDR3 DNA: TGCGCCAGCAGCTTGGCCCAGCGGGGCTCCTACGAGCAGTACTTC.

This clone turned up a few times. This chain links TRBV27 with TRBJ1-2; possibly TRBD1 for D (5 bases). Trimming removed 6 bases at V and 6 bases at J, with 17 bases between. Germline V CDR1 and CDR2: MNHEY, SMNVEV (reference sequence). The CDR3 has 14 residues. CDR3 DNA sequence: TGTGCCAGCAGCTGGGGCTCCCCCGGGGATGGCTACACCTTC. Encoded protein: CASSWGSPGDGYTF.

The CDR3 sequence: CASSFATGGGEGYTF. The CDR3 DNA sequence: TGTGCCAGCAGCTTCGCCACCGGGGGAGGTGAAGGCTACACCTTC. This rearrangement joins TRBV7-9 to TRBJ1-2, with D perhaps matching TRBD1 (5 bases). Germline V lookup: CDR1 SEHNR, CDR2 FQNEAQ (reference sequence). V lost 3 bases and J lost 8, with 19 bases in between. The CDR3 sequence is 15 residues long.

The rearrangement links TRBV2 to TRBJ2-1; D gene uncertain. V gave up 5 bases and J gave up 2 bases, with 16 bases separating them. The CDR3 has 16 amino acids. Germline CDR1 and CDR2: SNHLY and FYNNEI. The CDR3 loop is CASSRRTEIPYNEQFF. In nucleotides, the CDR3 is TGTGCCAGCAGTCGCCGGACGGAGATCCCCTACAATGAGCAGTTCTTC. Filled out from reference TRBV2 and TRBJ2-1, the complete variable domain reads EPEVTQTPSHQVTQMGQEVILRCVPISNHLYFYWYRQILGQKVEFLVSFYNNEISEKSEIFDDQFSVERPDGSNFTLKIRSTKLEDSAMYFCASSRRTEIPYNEQFFGPGTRLTVL.

V and J are TRBV5-6 and TRBJ2-3, with D possibly matching TRBD1 (6 bases). V gave up 2 bases and J gave up 2 bases, with 15 bases separating them. Germline V gene lookup returns CDR1 SGHDT and CDR2 YYEEEE. CDR3 length: 16 amino acids. This CDR3 is CASSFPSRGITDTQYF. CDR3 bases: TGTGCCAGCAGCTTCCCATCCAGGGGTATCACAGATACGCAGTATTTT.

The chain has TRBV5-5 and TRBJ2-3, with unresolved D. Germline assignment: CDR1 SGHKS and CDR2 YYEKEE (reference sequence). Trimming removed 0 bases at V and 8 bases at J, with 7 bases between. The CDR3 has 12 residues. CDR3 protein: CASSLVLVTQYF. The CDR3, as DNA: TGTGCCAGCAGCTTGGTCTTGGTTACGCAGTATTTT.

This clone was seen many times. V is TRBV7-9 and J is TRBJ1-1; D is perhaps TRBD1 (5 bases). Trimming removed 2 bases from V and 0 bases from J, with 10 bases in between. Germline V gene data show CDR1 as SEHNR and CDR2 as FQNEAQ (reference sequence). CDR3 length: 15 amino acids. CDR3 protein: CASSLRGPMNTEAFF. The CDR3 coding sequence is TGTGCCAGCAGCTTAAGGGGCCCAATGAACACTGAAGCTTTCTTT.

The chain employs TRBV7-4 and TRBJ2-1, with 12 positions matching TRBD1. The CDR3 loop spans 16 amino acids. The germline CDR1 and CDR2 sequences are SGHVT and SQSDAQ. Germline trimming cut 5 bases from V and 3 bases from J; bases unmatched to any gene: 5. The CDR3 DNA reads TGTGCCAGCAGCCCCGGGACAGGGGGCCTCTACAATGAGCAGTTCTTC. Amino acids: CASSPGTGGLYNEQFF.

The chain has TRBV29-1 and TRBJ1-2; 8 bases fit TRBD1. CDR1 is SQVTM, CDR2 ANQGSEA, per germline. This CDR3 is built from 14 residues. With 7 bases clipped from V and 8 bases from J, the junction kept 15 bases outside the gene matches. CDR3 loop: CSAEGGTGGSGYTF. The CDR3 DNA reads as TGCAGCGCCGAGGGCGGGACAGGAGGATCGGGCTACACCTTC.

About this clone: This same CDR3 is encoded by further DNA sequences in the sample. This sequence joins TRBV28 and TRBJ1-1; D is unresolved. This CDR3 comprises 13 residues. Trimming removed 2 bases from V and 2 bases from J, with 6 bases in between. From germline, CDR1 is MDHEN and CDR2 SYDVKM. The CDR3 DNA reads TGTGCCAGCAGTTTAACGGGAAACACTGAAGCTTTCTTT. This codes for CASSLTGNTEAFF. The variable domain in full, with the rest retrieved from reference TRBV28 and TRBJ1-1, is DVKVTQSSRYLVKRTGEKVFLECVQDMDHENMFWYRQDPGLGLRLIYFSYDVKMKEKGDIPEGYSVSREKKERFSLILESASTNQTSMYLCASSLTGNTEAFFGQGTRLTVV.

The chain links TRBV2 to TRBJ2-3; possibly TRBD1 for D (6 bases). The end of the DNA aligns better with TRBJ1-5, so the J call may be wrong. Looked up from germline, CDR1 is SNHLY and CDR2 is FYNNEI. The CDR3 contains 13 residues. CDR3 protein: CASSRRDTDTQHF. For the CDR3, the DNA is TGTGCCAGCAGCCGGCGGGACACAGATACGCAGCATTTT.

The rearrangement uses TRBV2 and TRBJ2-1; 13 bases are a match to TRBD2. V trimming: 8 bases; J trimming: 4 bases; junction bases outside the gene matches: 5. This CDR3 has 15 residues. Germline lookup yields CDR1 SNHLY and CDR2 FYNNEI. CDR3 sequence reads: CASLGLAGVYNEQFF. CDR3 nucleotides: TGTGCCAGCTTAGGACTAGCGGGAGTTTACAATGAGCAGTTCTTC.

The chain uses TRBV29-1 and TRBJ1-2; a weak D match, TRBD1 (6 bases). This CDR3 has 11 residues. The V gene lost 6 bases and the J gene lost 7 bases, with 12 bases spanning the gap. From germline, CDR1 is SQVTM and CDR2 ANQGSEA. CDR3 sequence (DNA): TGCAGCGTCGAACAGGGTACTGGCTACACCTTC. This sequence encodes CSVEQGTGYTF.

V gene TRBV13 combines with J gene TRBJ1-2; D might be TRBD1 (5 bases). The CDR3 is 15 amino acids. Trimming cost V 5 bases and J 8 bases, with 21 bases left between them. The germline V gene encodes CDR1 PRHDT and CDR2 FYEKMQ (reference sequence). DNA of the CDR3: TGTGCCAGCAGCCCCGGGGGTAGGTCTCGGGAGGGCTACACCTTC. Amino acid sequence: CASSPGGRSREGYTF.

CDR3 coding DNA: TGTGCCAGCAGCTTGAAGGATGTTGATGTTTATGGCTACACCTTC. It yields the protein CASSLKDVDVYGYTF. The chain is built from TRBV13 and TRBJ1-2; no clear D. From germline, CDR1 is PRHDT and CDR2 FYEKMQ (reference sequence). V was cut by 3 bases and J by 5 bases, with 16 bases left in between. CDR3 length equals 15 residues.

This clone occurred a few times. It is unclear where the CDR3 begins or ends on the DNA, so no DNA is shown, and the CDR3 is as TCRdb lists it. V usage is TRBV23-1 and J usage is TRBJ2-2; the table calls TRBD2, which could not be checked here. TRBV23-1 is annotated as an ORF whose role is uncertain. The CDR3 is 17 residues long, counting both termini. CDR3 region: CASSLPLVVPTPGSCFF.

V gene TRBV5-6 combines with J gene TRBJ1-5; D unclear. The germline V gene encodes CDR1 SGHDT and CDR2 YYEEEE. This CDR3 spans 12 amino acids. V lost 4 bases, J lost 8 bases, and 10 bases lay in between. CDR3 DNA: TGTGCCAGCAGCCGGGGTTTGGAGCCCCAGCATTTT. It is translated as CASSRGLEPQHF.

J is TRBJ1-1 and V is TRBV4-1, with D unclear. Germline values: CDR1 MGHRA, CDR2 YSYEKL. The CDR3 extends over 14 amino acids. V shed 0 bases and J shed 1 base, with 6 bases lying between them. Here the CDR3 reads CASSQDGKNTEAFF. The CDR3 coding sequence is TGCGCCAGCAGCCAAGACGGGAAGAACACTGAAGCTTTCTTT.

In this sample, this clone turned up a few times. V gene TRBV4-1 combines with J gene TRBJ2-6, with no clear D. The CDR3 is made up of 16 amino acids. Germline values: CDR1 MGHRA, CDR2 YSYEKL. V lost 0 bases to trimming and J lost 0 bases, with 6 bases between them. The CDR3 spells CASSQEGYSGANVLTF. The CDR3 region has the DNA TGCGCCAGCAGCCAAGAGGGTTACTCTGGGGCCAACGTCCTGACTTTC.